The 5 T cell receptor beta chains below come from one sample, sequenced in a study of cytomegalovirus exposure and HLA in healthy donors. Primers for the PCR totalled 60 Vbeta and 13 Jbeta. The data were produced by immunoSEQ multiplex PCR, yet TCRdb's version contains in-frame clones alone and is incomplete. Of about 150,000 clones listed, approximately 80% are singletons. The source material was PBMCs. These receptors were obtained from a male donor in good health and CMV-seronegative.

V and J are TRBV19 and TRBJ2-7, with TRBD1 matching over 9 bases. This CDR3 is 13 amino acids long. Germline CDR1 and CDR2: LNHDA and SQIVND (reference sequence). The ends lost 7 bases at V and 6 bases at J; junction bases unmatched: 7. The CDR3 loop is CASNGGQGSEQYF. The CDR3 nucleotides read TGTGCCAGTAACGGGGGACAGGGCTCCGAGCAGTACTTC. The entire variable domain, with the rest obtained from reference TRBV19 and TRBJ2-7, is as follows: DGGITQSPKYLFRKEGQNVTLSCEQNLNHDAMYWYRQDPGQGLRLIYYSQIVNDFQKGDIAEGYSVSREKKESFPLTVTSAQKNPTAFYLCASNGGQGSEQYFGPGTRLTVT.

This chain links TRBV9 with TRBJ2-7; 12 bases fit TRBD2. CDR3 size: 20 residues. CDR1 is SGDLS, CDR2 YYNGEE, per germline. Trimming took 4 bases from V and 3 from J; bases not matched to a gene: 20. CDR3 amino acids: CASSPAGLAGGRLILYEQYF. The CDR3 DNA sequence: TGTGCCAGCAGCCCAGCGGGTCTAGCGGGAGGGCGGCTTATCCTCTACGAGCAGTACTTC.

The V and J genes are TRBV6-6 and TRBJ2-1; the D gene is possibly TRBD1 (6 bases). Germline assignment: CDR1 MNHNY and CDR2 SVGAGI (reference sequence). Trimming took 8 bases from V and 6 from J, leaving 17 bases between them. This CDR3 has 14 residues. CDR3 DNA sequence: TGTGCCAGCCTTCTACAGGGATCGGGCAATGAGCAGTTCTTC. Translation gives CASLLQGSGNEQFF.

The table lists this clone with a count of one. The CDR3 protein is CASSSQGAGEQYF. The CDR3 region has the DNA TGTGCCAGCAGCTCACAGGGGGCCGGGGAGCAGTACTTC. The genes are TRBV7-9 and TRBJ2-7; 9 nucleotides line up with TRBD1. The CDR3 is 13 amino acids. V was clipped by 4 bases and J by 7 bases; unmatched bases: 5. Germline lookup yields CDR1 SEHNR and CDR2 FQNEAQ (reference sequence).

The chain is built from TRBV5-8 and TRBJ2-1, with 10 nucleotides matching TRBD1. The CDR3 contains 15 residues. Germline V CDR1 and CDR2: SGHTS, YDEGEE. V lost 3 bases, J lost 4 bases, and 4 bases stayed unmatched. The CDR3 spells CASSSRDRGYNEQFF. CDR3 coding DNA: TGTGCCAGCAGCTCCCGGGACAGGGGTTACAATGAGCAGTTCTTC.